Below are 22 T cell receptor beta chains sequenced from a single sample in a study of identical twins. Each CDR3 protein gets one entry after TCRdb re-called the 5' RACE reads with MiXCR. The table records 1.5 million to 2 million distinct CDR3 sequences, roughly 35% of them present only once. Sequencing was carried out using cord blood. These TCRs come from a newborn girl in good health.

This clonotype was counted only a few times. The chain recombines TRBV5-8 with TRBJ2-5; perhaps TRBD1 as D (5 bases). Looked up from germline, CDR1 is SGHTS and CDR2 is YDEGEE. The germline V and J ends were trimmed by 3 bases and 11 bases, with 20 bases remaining between them. The CDR3 spans 14 residues. Here the CDR3 DNA reads TGTGCCAGCAGCTCGCAGGGCCCCTACAATGAGCAGTACTTC. This codes for CASSSQGPYNEQYF.

Regarding this clonotype: Given a much more abundant clone one base away, this may be a read error. This chain uses TRBV14 with TRBJ2-3; TRBD2 agrees at 8 bases. Trimming took 4 bases from V and 4 from J; bases not matched to a gene: 4. The CDR3 sequence is 14 residues long. The germline V gene has CDR1 SGHDN and CDR2 FVKESK. The CDR3 bases are TGTGCCAGCAGCCGAGAAGCGGGGGCAGATACGCAGTATTTT. This encodes CASSREAGADTQYF.

The V call is TRBV15, the J call TRBJ2-5; D is tentatively TRBD1 or TRBD2 (5 bases each). Trimming removed 0 bases from V and 11 bases from J, with 19 bases in between. Germline values: CDR1 LNHNV, CDR2 YYDKDF (reference sequence). This CDR3 spans 15 amino acids. The CDR3 coding sequence is TGTGCCACCAGCAGAGATTCTCGGGTTTTGGGGGAGCAGTACTTC. Amino acid sequence: CATSRDSRVLGEQYF. The whole variable domain, filled in from reference TRBV15 and TRBJ2-5, reads DAMVIQNPRYQVTQFGKPVTLSCSQTLNHNVMYWYQQKSSQAPKLLFHYYDKDFNNEADTPDNFQSRRPNTSFCFLDIRSPGLGDTAMYLCATSRDSRVLGEQYFGPGTRLLVL.

There are a few counts of this clonotype. The J gene is TRBJ2-2, the V gene TRBV5-1; D is unresolved. Between the trimmed V and J ends, which lost 0 bases and 2 bases, there was a span of 8 bases. In germline, CDR1 is SGHRS, CDR2 YFSETQ. The length of the CDR3 is 15 residues. This CDR3 reads CASSLGFYNTGELFF. The CDR3 DNA reads TGCGCCAGCAGCTTGGGGTTCTATAACACCGGGGAGCTGTTTTTT.

The chain uses TRBV20-1 and TRBJ2-5; tentative D call: TRBD1 (6 bases). Trimming cost V 3 bases and J 11 bases, with 25 bases left between them. The CDR3 extends over 15 amino acids. The V gene's germline CDR1 is DFQATT and CDR2 SNEGSKA (reference sequence). The CDR3 sequence is CSARSQGSLYNEQYF. The CDR3 region has the DNA TGCAGTGCTAGGTCCCAGGGGTCCCTTTACAATGAGCAGTACTTC.

The rearrangement links TRBV25-1 to TRBJ2-1; 8 bases are a match to TRBD1. The J segment lost 4 bases and the V segment lost 3 bases, leaving 8 bases of the junction unmatched. CDR3 length: 16 amino acids. Germline V lookup: CDR1 MGHDK, CDR2 SYGVNS. The CDR3 nucleotides read TGTGCCAGCAGTGACCCCGGGACAGGCTTATACAATGAGCAGTTCTTC. Encoded protein: CASSDPGTGLYNEQFF.

The table lists this clonotype with many counts. One end of the junction does not line up with germline, which may come from a read error. This chain links TRBV5-1 with TRBJ2-7, with 11 nucleotides matching TRBD1. The CDR3 is 15 residues long. Germline V lookup: CDR1 SGHRS, CDR2 YFSETQ. The CDR3 DNA reads TGTGCCAGCAGTTTGGGACAGGGGGGTTCCTACGAGCAGTACTTC. It specifies CASSLGQGGSYEQYF.

This clonotype has ten or more counts. The chain links TRBV7-9 to TRBJ2-3; D call uncertain. V shed 2 bases and J shed 2 bases, with 8 bases lying between them. The CDR3 has 14 residues. CDR1 is SEHNR and CDR2 is FQNEAQ in the germline V gene (reference sequence). The DNA for the CDR3 is TGTGCCAGCAGCTTAATGTGGACCACAGATACGCAGTATTTT. Translation gives CASSLMWTTDTQYF.

A few counts support this clonotype. The rearrangement links TRBV20-1 to TRBJ2-5; 10 bases are shared with TRBD2. Germline-derived CDR1 and CDR2 are DFQATT and SNEGSKA (reference sequence). The CDR3 has 13 amino acids. V shed 6 bases, J shed 6 bases, and the junction held 7 bases outside the gene matches. For the CDR3, the DNA is TGCAGTGCGAAGCGGGGGGGCCTGAAGACCCAGTACTTC. Amino acids: CSAKRGGLKTQYF.

The table lists this clonotype with a few counts. The chain combines TRBV4-2 with TRBJ2-1, with D unresolved. The CDR3 is 15 residues long. The germline gives CDR1 LGHNA, CDR2 YNFKEQ. V shed 0 bases and J shed 1 base, with 7 bases lying between them. DNA for the CDR3: TGTGCCAGCAGCCAAGACCCCGTATCCTACAATGAGCAGTTCTTC. Translated, it gives CASSQDPVSYNEQFF.

This sequence joins TRBV6-2 or TRBV6-3 and TRBJ1-2; tentative D call: TRBD1 (5 bases). The CDR3 contains 13 residues. CDR1 MNHEY and CDR2 SVGEGT come from the germline V gene. Trimming took 2 bases from V and 4 from J, leaving 8 bases between them. CDR3 loop: CASSYNGAYGYTF. The CDR3 DNA follows: TGTGCCAGCAGTTACAATGGGGCCTATGGCTACACCTTC.

This clonotype was recorded a few times. The genes are TRBV29-1 and TRBJ1-5; D remains unclear. Deletions cut 6 bases from V and 7 bases from J, with 16 bases between. Germline V gene data show CDR1 as SQVTM and CDR2 as ANQGSEA. The CDR3 loop spans 13 amino acids. This CDR3 reads CSVRAGLEQPQHF. The DNA for the CDR3 is TGCAGCGTCCGGGCGGGGTTGGAACAGCCCCAGCATTTT.

The genes are TRBV11-3 and TRBJ2-1; 11 bases fit TRBD1. Germline-derived CDR1 and CDR2 are SGHNT and YENEEA. The V segment lost 7 bases and the J segment 6 bases; nucleotides outside the gene matches: 5. The CDR3 is made up of 14 amino acids. The CDR3 protein is CASNWGQGVNEQFF. The DNA of the CDR3 is TGTGCCAGCAACTGGGGACAGGGGGTCAATGAGCAGTTCTTC.

CDR3 amino acids: CAISDRLAGGLFNEQFF. As DNA, the CDR3 is TGTGCCATCAGTGATCGGCTAGCGGGGGGCCTATTCAATGAGCAGTTCTTC. The V and J genes are TRBV10-3 and TRBJ2-1, with 11 nucleotides matching TRBD2. The CDR3 length is 17 residues. CDR1 is ENHRY and CDR2 is SYGVKD in the germline V gene. V lost 3 bases, J lost 6 bases, and 10 bases stayed unmatched.

This clonotype was detected a few times. The chain carries TRBV10-3 and TRBJ1-3, with D possibly TRBD1 on 6 matching bases. Looked up from germline, CDR1 is ENHRY and CDR2 is SYGVKD. V shed 3 bases and J shed 2 bases, with 14 bases lying between them. The CDR3 has 16 residues. CDR3 residues: CAISDPRTVAGNTIYF. CDR3 sequence (DNA): TGTGCCATCAGTGACCCCCGGACAGTCGCTGGAAACACCATATATTTT.

Only a few counts were recorded for this clonotype. Here the CDR3 reads CASSLVAVAEQFF. The CDR3 region has the DNA TGTGCCAGCAGCTTAGTAGCGGTTGCTGAGCAGTTCTTC. The chain links TRBV7-9 to TRBJ2-1; a possible D gene is TRBD2 (6 bases). This CDR3 spans 13 amino acids. V gave up 1 base and J gave up 9 bases, with 10 bases separating them. Germline-derived CDR1 and CDR2 are SEHNR and FQNEAQ (reference sequence). Full variable domain (rest looked up from reference TRBV7-9 and TRBJ2-1): DTGVSQNPRHKITKRGQNVTFRCDPISEHNRLYWYRQTLGQGPEFLTYFQNEAQLEKSRLLSDRFSAERPKGSFSTLEIQRTEQGDSAMYLCASSLVAVAEQFFGPGTRLTVL.

This clonotype has just a few counts. This chain links TRBV9 with TRBJ2-5; TRBD2 matches 11 bases. Germline trimming cut 3 bases from V and 11 bases from J; bases unmatched to any gene: 15. Germline CDR1 and CDR2: SGDLS and YYNGEE. CDR3 length: 16 amino acids. The CDR3 coding sequence is TGTGCCAGCAGCGCCCCGGGACTAGCGGTCGGCAATGAGCAGTACTTC. It specifies CASSAPGLAVGNEQYF. Combining the CDR3 with reference TRBV9 and TRBJ2-5 gives the whole variable domain DSGVTQTPKHLITATGQRVTLRCSPRSGDLSVYWYQQSLDQGLQFLIQYYNGEERAKGNILERFSAQQFPDLHSELNLSSLELGDSALYFCASSAPGLAVGNEQYFGPGTRLLVL.

V is TRBV9 and J is TRBJ2-3; a possible D gene is TRBD1 (6 bases). CDR1 and CDR2 from the germline V gene are SGDLS and YYNGEE. This CDR3 spans 17 amino acids. The germline V and J ends were trimmed by 4 bases and 3 bases, with 21 bases remaining between them. The CDR3 bases are TGTGCCAGCAGCTCTACCCCAACAGGGACCGCGACAGATACGCAGTATTTT. Translated: CASSSTPTGTATDTQYF. The entire variable domain, with the rest obtained from reference TRBV9 and TRBJ2-3, is as follows: DSGVTQTPKHLITATGQRVTLRCSPRSGDLSVYWYQQSLDQGLQFLIQYYNGEERAKGNILERFSAQQFPDLHSELNLSSLELGDSALYFCASSSTPTGTATDTQYFGPGTRLTVL.

This clonotype came up many times. The chain joins TRBV27 to TRBJ2-7, with 9 bases lining up with TRBD1. Per germline, CDR1 MNHEY and CDR2 SMNVEV (reference sequence). The trim removed 5 bases at V and 5 bases at J, leaving 10 bases unmatched. CDR3 length: 15 amino acids. The CDR3 region has the DNA TGTGCCAGCAGTCCCCGGGACAGGGTAGTCCACGAGCAGTACTTC. The encoded protein is CASSPRDRVVHEQYF.

This chain links TRBV20-1 with TRBJ2-5; 16 bases are shared with TRBD2. Germline CDR1 DFQATT, CDR2 SNEGSKA (reference sequence). The CDR3 is 17 residues long. Trimming took 3 bases from V and 3 from J; bases not matched to a gene: 7. The CDR3 is CSARLVGLAGGEETQYF. The CDR3 DNA is TGCAGTGCTAGGCTGGTGGGACTAGCGGGAGGGGAAGAGACCCAGTACTTC.

The genes are TRBV25-1 and TRBJ1-2, with D unresolved. The CDR3 has 15 residues. Trimming took off 1 base at V and 3 bases at J, with 12 bases between the two ends. Germline values: CDR1 MGHDK, CDR2 SYGVNS. The CDR3 region is CASSEFGEMDYGYTF. The CDR3 region has the DNA TGTGCCAGCAGTGAATTTGGGGAGATGGACTATGGCTACACCTTC.

This clonotype was observed a handful of times. The chain couples TRBV15 to TRBJ1-2, with TRBD1 matching 7 bases. The germline gives CDR1 LNHNV, CDR2 YYDKDF (reference sequence). The CDR3 length is 13 residues. V lost 2 bases, J lost 5 bases, and 2 bases stayed unmatched. The CDR3 coding sequence is TGTGCCACCAGCAGAAAGACAGGGTATGGCTACACCTTC. Translating it yields CATSRKTGYGYTF. Full variable domain (missing parts from reference TRBV15 and TRBJ1-2): DAMVIQNPRYQVTQFGKPVTLSCSQTLNHNVMYWYQQKSSQAPKLLFHYYDKDFNNEADTPDNFQSRRPNTSFCFLDIRSPGLGDTAMYLCATSRKTGYGYTFGSGTRLTVV.